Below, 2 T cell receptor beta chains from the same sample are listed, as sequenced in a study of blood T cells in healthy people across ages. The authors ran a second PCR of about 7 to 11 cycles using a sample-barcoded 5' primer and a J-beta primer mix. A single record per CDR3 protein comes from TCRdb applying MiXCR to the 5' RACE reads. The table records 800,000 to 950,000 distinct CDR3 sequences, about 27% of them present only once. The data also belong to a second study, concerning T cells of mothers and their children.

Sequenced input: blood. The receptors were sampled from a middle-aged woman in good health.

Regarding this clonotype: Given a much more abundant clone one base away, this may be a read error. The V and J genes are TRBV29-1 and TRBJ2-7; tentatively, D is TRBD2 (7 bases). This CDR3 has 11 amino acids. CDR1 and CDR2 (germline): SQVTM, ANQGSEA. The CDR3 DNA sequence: TGCAGCGTGCGGGGGCTAGGAGAGCGGTACTTC. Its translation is CSVRGLGERYF.

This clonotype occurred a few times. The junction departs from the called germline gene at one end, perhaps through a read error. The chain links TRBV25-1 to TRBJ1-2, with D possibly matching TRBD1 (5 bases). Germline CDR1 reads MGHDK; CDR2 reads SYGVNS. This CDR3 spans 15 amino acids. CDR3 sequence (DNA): TGTGCCAGCAGTGCCTCCGGGACGGGGAACTATGGCTGCACCTTC. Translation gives CASSASGTGNYGCTF.